This T cell receptor beta chain was identified during a study of T cell responses to AZD1222 COVID-19 vaccine. Study-level points and caveats: Epitopes outside B.1.351 and B.1.1.7 mutated regions reportedly drew nearly half of spike TCRs.

Notes on this clone: Its matching antigen is unknown.

Repertoires were generated with immunoSEQ multiplex PCR, while TCRdb's copy carries only in-frame clones and drops some. The sample has roughly 160,000 clones, 85% to 95% seen once. Germline V gene lookup returns CDR1 MDHEN and CDR2 SYDVKM. CDR3 length: 17 residues. V shed 5 bases and J shed 0 bases, with 19 bases lying between them. The clonotype was recovered from an adult in good health. The chain links TRBV28 to TRBJ1-1; D may be TRBD1 (6 bases). The source material was peripheral blood, sampled on day 0 of AZD1222 vaccination. The CDR3 nucleotides read TGTGCCAGCAGTACCCATGGGGGGCCCTTTCTGAACACTGAAGCTTTCTTT. It specifies CASSTHGGPFLNTEAFF.